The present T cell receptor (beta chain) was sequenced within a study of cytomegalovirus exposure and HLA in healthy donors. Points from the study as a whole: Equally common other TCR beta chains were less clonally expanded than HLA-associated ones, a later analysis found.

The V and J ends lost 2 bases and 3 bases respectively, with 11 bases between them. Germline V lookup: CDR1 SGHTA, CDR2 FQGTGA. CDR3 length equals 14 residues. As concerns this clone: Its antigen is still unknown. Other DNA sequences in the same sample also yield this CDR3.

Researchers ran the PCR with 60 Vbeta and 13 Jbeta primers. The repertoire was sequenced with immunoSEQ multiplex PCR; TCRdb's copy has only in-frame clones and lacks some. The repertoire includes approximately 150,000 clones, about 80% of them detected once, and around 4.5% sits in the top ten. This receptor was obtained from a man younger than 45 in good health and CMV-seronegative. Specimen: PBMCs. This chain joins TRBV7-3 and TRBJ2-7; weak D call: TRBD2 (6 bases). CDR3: CASSLGGGFYEQYF. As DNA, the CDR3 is TGTGCCAGCAGCTTAGGCGGAGGGTTCTACGAGCAGTACTTC.